Described below is a single T cell receptor beta chain sequence and its context. What it binds is not known. The assay was immunoSEQ multiplex PCR, and TCRdb's table has in-frame clones only and misses some. The sample includes 30,000 or so clones, roughly nine tenths seen only once; the top ten take over 0.35%. This sample was taken from a study of STAT5B mutations in CD4+ large granular lymphocyte leukemia. Study results and caveats: No patients shared main leukemic clonotypes, though around 27% appeared at low frequency elsewhere.

Germline V gene data show CDR1 as SGHRS and CDR2 as YFSETQ. The CDR3 runs to 14 residues. Trimming pared 4 bases from V and 5 bases from J, leaving 13 bases between. Input material: CD4+ T cells from blood buffy coats. This receptor was identified in a human donor in good health. The chain links TRBV5-1 to TRBJ2-1; TRBD1 is a possible D gene (6 bases). The CDR3 sequence: CASSPGQTNNEQFF. The CDR3 nucleotides read TGCGCCAGCAGCCCCGGACAGACTAACAATGAGCAGTTCTTC.